This T cell receptor beta chain was retrieved from a study of T cell repertoires in cytomegalovirus infection. Study context: Public TCR beta signature analysis indicated the presence of both CMV infection and matching HLA type.

TCRdb called the reads again in MiXCR, with one record for every CDR3 protein. The sample has about a million distinct CDR3 sequences; roughly a third are singletons. CDR1 and CDR2 (germline): SEHNR, FQNEAQ (reference sequence). The CDR3 is 15 amino acids. A remark on this clonotype: Antigen specificity is unknown. With a much larger clone just one base away, this may be a read error.

This material consisted of cultured CD8+ T cells from PBMCs, taken from culture after CMV antigen stimulation. The clonotype originates from a human donor in good health (CMV status not recorded). Some clones in this sample may be carry-over from other donors' samples. This chain links TRBV7-9 with TRBJ2-1; D gene unclear. DNA of the CDR3: TGTGCCAACAGCTTAATCCAGGCCTCCAACAATGAGCAGTTCTTC. Its translation: CANSLIQASNNEQFF. Based on the CDR3 plus reference TRBV7-9 and TRBJ2-1, the full variable domain is DTGVSQNPRHKITKRGQNVTFRCDPISEHNRLYWYRQTLGQGPEFLTYFQNEAQLEKSRLLSDRFSAERPKGSFSTLEIQRTEQGDSAMYLCANSLIQASNNEQFFGPGTRLTVL.